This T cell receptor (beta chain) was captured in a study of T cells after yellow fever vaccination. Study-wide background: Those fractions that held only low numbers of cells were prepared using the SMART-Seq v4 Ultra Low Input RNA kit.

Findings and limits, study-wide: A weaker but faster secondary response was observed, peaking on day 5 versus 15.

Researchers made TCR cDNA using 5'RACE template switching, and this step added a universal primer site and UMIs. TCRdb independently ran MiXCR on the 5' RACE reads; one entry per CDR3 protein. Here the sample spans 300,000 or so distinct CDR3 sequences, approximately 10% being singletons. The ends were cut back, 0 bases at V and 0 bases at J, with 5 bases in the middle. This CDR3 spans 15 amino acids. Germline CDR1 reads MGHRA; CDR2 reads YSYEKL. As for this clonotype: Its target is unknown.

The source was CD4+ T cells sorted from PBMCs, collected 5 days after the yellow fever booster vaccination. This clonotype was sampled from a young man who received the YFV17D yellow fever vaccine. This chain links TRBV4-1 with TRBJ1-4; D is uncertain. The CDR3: CASSQEPTTNEKLFF. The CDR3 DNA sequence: TGCGCCAGCAGCCAAGAGCCCACAACTAATGAAAAACTGTTTTTT.